The clone carrying this TCR beta chain was picked up many times. The antigen is not known. The germline gives CDR1 LGHDT, CDR2 YNNKEL (reference sequence). The ends were cut back, 1 base at V and 9 bases at J, with 10 bases in the middle. This CDR3 is 12 amino acids long. Template switching added a universal primer binding site, and final cDNA carried unique molecular identifiers. MiXCR was run by TCRdb on the 5' RACE reads, yielding one entry per CDR3 protein. The table has hundreds of thousands of distinct CDR3 sequences, approximately 13% seen once. This sample was taken from a study of identical twins. The study, taken as a whole, reports: Analyses based on zero insertions could be partly confounded by invariant MAIT and iNKT cells.

Another study also made use of these data, one on yellow fever vaccine responses in identical twins.

The genes are TRBV3-1 and TRBJ2-7, with D unclear. The sequence derives from a woman under 30 in good health. The sequencing input was PBMCs. CDR3 protein: CASSQVARRQYF. For the CDR3, the DNA is TGTGCCAGCAGCCAAGTCGCCCGACGGCAGTACTTC.